Described below is a single TCR beta chain sequence and its context. Its antigen is not known. Samples came from healthy bone marrow donors. The sample originates from a study of cytomegalovirus exposure and HLA in healthy donors. Study results and limitations: The authors reported that TCR beta sequences could predict HLA-A and HLA-B alleles. These predictions were accurate for most subjects in the first cohort. A later analysis appeared to link common viral pathogens to several of the most significant clusters.

With 60 Vbeta and 13 Jbeta primers, the PCR was carried out. Some clones are missing from TCRdb's copy, which holds only in-frame ones; the method was immunoSEQ multiplex PCR. Of some 160,000 clones listed, 79% are singletons. Germline loops: CDR1 SGHDN, CDR2 FVKESK. V shed 5 bases, J shed 8 bases, and the junction held 9 bases outside the gene matches. The CDR3 loop spans 15 amino acids. This clonotype was obtained from a woman aged 40 to 55 in good health and CMV-seronegative. Material for sequencing was PBMCs. The chain carries TRBV14 and TRBJ1-6; TRBD1 matches 7 bases. In nucleotides, the CDR3 is TGTGCCAGCAGCGCCCGACAGGGCCGCTATTCACCCCTCCACTTT. Protein sequence: CASSARQGRYSPLHF.